A single T cell receptor (beta chain) is shown here with its context. Its antigen remains undetermined. Base qualities are not recorded, but no much larger clone differs from it by a single base. Other DNA sequences within the sample encode an identical CDR3. The record originates from a study of shared clonotypes between healthy human individuals (dated by TCRdb to the early 2020s). General notes on the study: A couple of women and a few men aged 18 to 49 years were included in the cohort. To estimate repertoire size and how much clonotypes are shared between individuals, the study performed deep sequencing of blood TCR repertoires from about five healthy adults. To increase sequencing depth and limit assay-specific biases, different laboratories used diverse techniques to prepare libraries and sequence TCR repertoires. Each donor's leukapheresis produced roughly between roughly 0.94 and 9.5 billion PBMCs. For each donor, CD4 naive and CD4 memory were each given three plates, CD8 naive was given two plates, and CD8 memory was given one plate. The paper as a whole reports these results and caveats: Clonotypes shared by all four sorted-subset donors showed higher generation probabilities than non-shared clonotypes. Because the study included only a small number of donors, the genetic and exposure-history diversity represented was limited. Across four donors, approximately 4.9% of naive CD4, around 3.3% of naive CD8, 2% to 2.5% of memory CD4, and about 0.4% of memory CD8 clonotypes were shared. Even with the large sequencing depth, rarefaction of the sorted-subset datasets indicated that sequencing was incomplete. Pairwise subsampling led to the expectation that sequencing depth would affect the degree of clonotype sharing among donors. Sampling was restricted to blood, and TCR repertoires in tissues likely differ from the TCR repertoires found in blood. Naive subsets generally had larger estimated clonotype richness than memory subsets did.

Based on the germline V gene, the CDR1 and CDR2 sequences are SQVTM and ANQGSEA. Spanning cysteine to phenylalanine, the CDR3 consists of 15 amino acids. This entry keeps only the CDR3 DNA: 45 bases, framed from base 1. Clipping removes 3 bases from V and 2 bases from J, with 5 as the unmatched junction base count. CD8 naive samples consisted of CD45RO-negative cells that were positively selected for CCR7, yielding a CD45RA+CCR7+ population without TemRA cells. Healthy HIV-negative adults with no recently reported acute infections or vaccinations were included as donors. All donors were Caucasian adults living in Nashville, Tennessee, USA. Blood was obtained by leukapheresis, after which PBMCs were separated by Ficoll-Histopaque density gradient centrifugation and cryopreserved in liquid nitrogen vapor phase. Purity and quantity of every magnetically sorted T cell population were checked by analytical flow cytometry. Genomic DNA was isolated from every sorted fraction and measured by UV absorbance on a Nanodrop 2000c.

Using the deep immunoSEQ assay, TCR CDR3 regions were amplified from genomic DNA by multiplex PCR. Genomic DNA extracted from each cell subset was distributed evenly over all wells of several immunoSEQ 96-well plates, and each plate served as one replicate. For sorted subsets, each replicate PCR was loaded with roughly 200 ng genomic DNA, equivalent to about 30,000 T cell genomes. The purified libraries were quantified using a Qubit 3.0 fluorometer, sized with a Bioanalyzer 2100, and then quantified again using the KAPA Library Quantification kit. Every immunoSEQ 96-well plate was sequenced on a dedicated single-read 150-cycle Illumina NextSeq 550 flow cell. The study's processing was this. The immunoSEQ output contained only junctional sequences without quality scores, so filtering could not match that applied to full-length reads. To assign V/J genes and CDR3, sequences were annotated against IMGT germline references using PyIR, a Python wrapper for IgBLAST v1.9. Reads were removed for weak V/J assignments (E-value above 1e-6), missing CDR3, stop codons, out-of-frame junctions, or ambiguous translated residues. A V3J clonotype was defined by an identical inferred V gene, J gene, and CDR3 amino acid sequence. Percentage overlap between repertoires was calculated by dividing the number of shared unique clonotypes by the size of the smaller repertoire. Repertoire richness was assessed with RTK rarefaction, the Chao1 estimator, and Recon v2.1 estimates of unobserved clonotypes. For all TCRbeta clonotypes obtained by the gDNA method from four donors, generation probabilities were computed with OLGA. Not all clones reach the TCRdb copy of this immuneACCESS table, which keeps in-frame sequences only. Checked studies attribute under half of the gap to unresolved V genes and leave the rest unexplained. V, J and clone size were drawn from that table, and D and trimming were deduced from the DNA. Across this sample there are roughly 1,800,000 clones, with just under 95% seen only once. Of the sample, approximately 1.2% is held by the ten largest clones.

The sample consisted of naive CD8+ T cells sorted from blood. What the cell subset or site label conveys for this sample: CD45RA+CCR7+. The TCR was taken from a man younger than 35 in good health. The V and J segments used are TRBV29-1 and TRBJ2-1, with TRBD1 identical over 9 junction bases. The DNA sequence is given as TGCAGCGTTGAGACCGGGACAGGGCCCTACAATGAGCAGTTCTTC. Translation gives CSVETGTGPYNEQFF.